This T cell receptor (beta chain) was identified in a study of blood T cell repertoires in COVID-19. Across the whole study: Some COVID-19 samples were acute and others convalescent; all came from the United States, Italy and Spain. Sources were T cells, B-cell-depleted T cells, or PBMCs; the material itself was cDNA or gDNA.

Trimming took 5 bases from V and 4 from J, leaving 11 bases between them. CDR3 length equals 13 residues. The V gene's germline CDR1 is LNHDA and CDR2 SQIVND (reference sequence). Sequencing was performed with immunoSEQ multiplex PCR; in TCRdb, only in-frame clones are kept and a portion is missing. The sample consists of 400,000 or so clones, about 89% of them appearing once. V gene TRBV19 combines with J gene TRBJ1-2, with D perhaps matching TRBD1 (6 bases). The sequence derives from a woman between 40 and 55 years old with COVID-19, enrolled during active disease. The source material was peripheral blood. CDR3 loop: CASSPGHTYGYTF. CDR3 sequence (DNA): TGTGCCAGTAGTCCGGGACACACCTATGGCTACACCTTC. Looking up the rest from reference TRBV19 and TRBJ1-2 gives the full variable domain: DGGITQSPKYLFRKEGQNVTLSCEQNLNHDAMYWYRQDPGQGLRLIYYSQIVNDFQKGDIAEGYSVSREKKESFPLTVTSAQKNPTAFYLCASSPGHTYGYTFGSGTRLTVV.